This passage covers 25 T cell receptor beta chains from one sample sequenced in a study of blood T cell repertoires in COVID-19. TCRdb's copy holds only in-frame clones and misses some; the assay was immunoSEQ multiplex PCR. The sample consists of roughly 190,000 clones, around 80% of them appearing once. Material: peripheral blood. These receptors were collected from a man in his fifties with active or convalescent COVID-19.

The J gene is TRBJ1-1, the V gene TRBV11-2; D remains unclear. V was shortened by 6 bases and J by 4 bases, with 9 bases between the two germline ends. CDR1 is SGHAT, CDR2 FQNNGV, per germline. CDR3 length: 12 residues. The CDR3 bases are TGTGCCAGCAGTTGGGAGGGCACTGAAGCTTTCTTT. It is translated as CASSWEGTEAFF.

The chain has TRBV27 and TRBJ2-1; 9 positions match TRBD2. The CDR3 has 15 amino acids. J gave up 2 bases and V 6 bases, and 5 bases lay outside the gene matches. The germline V gene encodes CDR1 MNHEY and CDR2 SMNVEV (reference sequence). Written as DNA, the CDR3 is TGTGCCAGCAGACCCAGCGGGGGGCCCTACAATGAGCAGTTCTTC. Protein product: CASRPSGGPYNEQFF.

Comments on this clone: This likely comes from a read error, as the CDR3 has no conserved phenylalanine or tryptophan at its end. J is TRBJ1-2 and V is TRBV19, with D possibly being TRBD1 (5 bases). This CDR3 region has 14 residues. V was clipped by 3 bases and J by 7 bases, with 15 bases between them. CDR1 and CDR2 from the germline V gene are LNHDA and SQIVND (reference sequence). The CDR3 loop is CASSIALGEGGYTS. CDR3 DNA sequence: TGTGCCAGTAGTATCGCGTTGGGGGAGGGTGGCTACACCTCC.

The chain has TRBV3-1 (or the pseudogene TRBV3-2) and TRBJ2-5; tentatively, D is TRBD2 (7 bases). Trimming pared 4 bases from V and 5 bases from J, leaving 20 bases between. Looked up from germline, CDR1 is LGHDT and CDR2 is YNNKEL (reference sequence). The CDR3 is 16 residues long. This CDR3 is CASSLSSAGAGETQYF. The DNA for the CDR3 is TGTGCCAGCAGCCTATCGTCGGCGGGGGCGGGGGAGACCCAGTACTTC.

This clone has only a few counts. V is TRBV9 and J is TRBJ1-2; D call uncertain. CDR3 size: 14 residues. The V gene lost 6 bases and the J gene lost 0 bases, with 12 bases spanning the gap. Germline CDR1 and CDR2: SGDLS and YYNGEE. The CDR3: CASKITRTNYGYTF. The CDR3 nucleotides read TGTGCCAGCAAGATAACCAGGACTAACTATGGCTACACCTTC.

The chain links TRBV24-1 to TRBJ2-5; 7 bases fit TRBD1. The V gene's germline CDR1 is KGHDR and CDR2 SFDVKD. V shed 2 bases and J 4 bases; nucleotides not matched to a gene: 3. The length of the CDR3 is 14 residues. This CDR3 reads CATSDSQGRETQYF. The CDR3 nucleotides read TGTGCCACCAGTGATTCACAGGGGAGAGAGACCCAGTACTTC.

The J gene is TRBJ1-2, the V gene TRBV30; 9 bases map to TRBD1. CDR1 and CDR2 (germline): GTSNPN, SVGIG (reference sequence). The CDR3 length is 13 residues. The V segment lost 4 bases and the J segment 7 bases; nucleotides outside the gene matches: 7. CDR3 amino acids: CAWNAQGAGGYTF. In DNA, the CDR3 is TGTGCCTGGAACGCACAGGGGGCGGGTGGCTACACCTTC.

CDR3 in amino acids: CSYRVGQTKFF. The CDR3 region has the DNA TGCAGCTACCGGGTGGGGCAAACTAAGTTTTTT. The rearrangement uses TRBV29-1 and TRBJ1-4; TRBD1 might be the D (5 bases). Germline V gives CDR1 SQVTM, CDR2 ANQGSEA. This CDR3 has 11 amino acids. Trimming shortened V by 8 bases and J by 16 bases, and 20 bases separated the two germline ends.

The chain recombines TRBV6-4 with TRBJ1-4; D is unclear. Germline V gene lookup returns CDR1 MRHNA and CDR2 SNTAGT. The V gene lost 5 bases and the J gene lost 4 bases, with 8 bases spanning the gap. The CDR3 length is 13 residues. CDR3 sequence reads: CASSPQVNEKLFF. In nucleotides, the CDR3 is TGTGCCAGCAGTCCCCAGGTTAATGAAAAACTGTTTTTT.

The chain recombines TRBV30 with TRBJ2-3; the match to TRBD2 covers 9 bases. Germline V gene data show CDR1 as GTSNPN and CDR2 as SVGIG (reference sequence). The CDR3 consists of 17 residues. The ends lost 2 bases at V and 2 bases at J; junction bases unmatched: 11. Here the CDR3 reads CAWSPSGLAGLTDTQYF. In nucleotides, the CDR3 is TGTGCCTGGAGTCCATCGGGTCTAGCGGGGCTCACAGATACGCAGTATTTT.

The chain is built from TRBV10-1 and TRBJ2-2; possible D gene TRBD1, 6 bases. CDR3 length equals 12 residues. Germline values: CDR1 WNHNN, CDR2 SYGVQD (reference sequence). Trimming removed 5 bases from V and 5 bases from J, with 6 bases in between. CDR3 sequence reads: CASSTGTGELFF. CDR3 coding DNA: TGCGCCAGCAGTACAGGGACCGGGGAGCTGTTTTTT.

The chain couples TRBV6-2 or TRBV6-3 to TRBJ1-5; D remains unclear. V was shortened by 4 bases and J by 2 bases, with 9 bases between the two germline ends. The CDR3 runs to 14 residues. CDR1 and CDR2 from the germline V gene are MNHEY and SVGEGT. The CDR3 DNA reads as TGTGCCAGCAGTTCGACCGGGGGCAATCAGCCCCAGCATTTT. It is translated as CASSSTGGNQPQHF.

This CDR3 is CASSPVRTALGENSPLHF. CDR3 sequence (DNA): TGCGCCAGCAGCCCGGTTCGGACAGCACTAGGGGAGAATTCACCCCTCCACTTT. The J gene is TRBJ1-6, the V gene TRBV5-1; possible D gene TRBD1, 6 bases. This CDR3 is 18 amino acids long. CDR1 is SGHRS, CDR2 YFSETQ, per germline. Between the trimmed V and J ends, which lost 4 bases and 7 bases, there was a span of 24 bases.

Notes on this clone: Because the CDR3's place on the DNA is in doubt, the DNA is left out and the CDR3 is given as listed by TCRdb. The chain joins TRBV28 to TRBJ1-5; TRBD1, as called in the table, went unchecked against the DNA. The germline V gene has CDR1 MDHEN and CDR2 SYDVKM. The CDR3 contains 16 residues when both ends are counted. This CDR3 is CASSFGPGGSNQPQHF.

This sequence joins TRBV7-2 and TRBJ2-7; 8 positions match TRBD2. The CDR3 sequence is 14 residues long. CDR1 is SGHTA, CDR2 FQGNSA, per germline. V was pared by 1 base and J by 7 bases, with 6 bases of the junction left unmatched. CDR3 DNA sequence: TGTGCCAGCAGCTTAGACGGGGGGGCACGGGAGCAGTACTTC. The encoded protein is CASSLDGGAREQYF.

The chain links TRBV3-1 (or the pseudogene TRBV3-2) to TRBJ2-5; 11 nucleotides match TRBD2. The CDR3 extends over 17 amino acids. Germline CDR1 reads LGHDT; CDR2 reads YNNKEL (reference sequence). V shed 0 bases and J 4 bases; nucleotides not matched to a gene: 7. The CDR3 DNA reads TGTGCCAGCAGCCAAGATCGAGGGACTAGCGGCCGAGAGACCCAGTACTTC. The encoded protein is CASSQDRGTSGRETQYF.

The V call is TRBV7-9, the J call TRBJ1-4, with 7 bases identical to TRBD1. The J segment lost 4 bases and the V segment lost 3 bases, leaving 5 bases of the junction unmatched. This CDR3 is 15 amino acids long. Germline-derived CDR1 and CDR2 are SEHNR and FQNEAQ (reference sequence). The CDR3 here is CASSFPGQLNEKLFF. The CDR3 nucleotides are TGTGCCAGCAGCTTCCCGGGACAGCTTAATGAAAAACTGTTTTTT.

This clone was seen a few times. CDR3 DNA sequence: TGCAGCGTCCCCCCTGGGGGGTTTGCAAGCACAGATACGCAGTATTTT. Translated, it gives CSVPPGGFASTDTQYF. V gene TRBV29-1 combines with J gene TRBJ2-3, with a tentative D call TRBD2 (6 bases). Germline-derived CDR1 and CDR2 are SQVTM and ANQGSEA. Trimming removed 6 bases at V and 0 bases at J, with 19 bases between. The CDR3 contains 16 residues.

V usage is TRBV3-1 (or the pseudogene TRBV3-2) and J usage is TRBJ2-7; TRBD2 matches 7 bases. The CDR3 has 15 amino acids. From germline, CDR1 is LGHDT and CDR2 YNNKEL (reference sequence). The V gene end was trimmed by 4 bases and the J gene end by 2 bases; junction bases not matched to a gene: 8. CDR3 sequence (DNA): TGTGCCAGCAGCCCTGGCAGGACTAGAGCCTACGAGCAGTACTTC. Its protein is CASSPGRTRAYEQYF.

In its sample, this clone was seen a few times. The chain couples TRBV4-1 to TRBJ2-1; 8 nucleotides match TRBD1. CDR1 and CDR2 from the germline V gene are MGHRA and YSYEKL. Losses at the gene ends were 2 bases for V and 2 bases for J; bases not matched to a gene: 8. The CDR3 has 17 amino acids. CDR3 sequence reads: CASSQNPRTGPYNEQFF. DNA for the CDR3: TGCGCCAGCAGCCAAAACCCCCGGACAGGGCCCTACAATGAGCAGTTCTTC.

The V call is TRBV4-3, the J call TRBJ1-4, with D possibly TRBD1 on 6 matching bases. Germline V gives CDR1 LGHNA, CDR2 YSLEER. This CDR3 has 19 residues. V dropped 0 bases and J dropped 0 bases, with 17 bases sitting between them. The CDR3 sequence is CASSQEGGGTLATNEKLFF. The CDR3 nucleotides read TGCGCCAGCAGCCAAGAAGGGGGGGGGACACTTGCAACTAATGAAAAACTGTTTTTT.

The CDR3 region has the DNA TGCGCCAGCAGCACTAGCGGGAGGGCCTACGAGCAGTACTTC. It codes for CASSTSGRAYEQYF. This chain connects TRBV5-1 to TRBJ2-7, with 13 bases matching TRBD2. Trimming removed 4 bases from V and 2 bases from J; junction bases left unmatched: 0. The CDR3 is made up of 14 amino acids. Germline-derived CDR1 and CDR2 are SGHRS and YFSETQ.

The gene calls are TRBV7-8 and TRBJ2-7; D may be TRBD2 (6 bases). CDR1 SGHVS and CDR2 FQNEAQ come from the germline V gene. This CDR3 contains 15 residues. Trimming removed 7 bases at V and 0 bases at J, with 16 bases between. CDR3 protein: CASTRGDSLSYEQYF. CDR3 coding DNA: TGTGCCAGCACCCGTGGGGACTCACTCTCCTACGAGCAGTACTTC.

This chain links TRBV7-9 with TRBJ2-1; 12 bases are a match to TRBD2. J lost 7 bases, V lost 1 base, and 5 bases had no gene match. The CDR3 length is 16 residues. The germline V gene encodes CDR1 SEHNR and CDR2 FQNEAQ (reference sequence). CDR3 amino acids: CASSLGLAGGRNEQFF. For the CDR3, the DNA is TGTGCCAGCAGCTTAGGCCTAGCGGGGGGGCGGAATGAGCAGTTCTTC.

The genes are TRBV5-5 and TRBJ2-5, with 14 positions matching TRBD2. The CDR3 is 17 residues long. V lost 3 bases to trimming and J lost 4 bases; unmatched junction nucleotides: 8. The germline V gene has CDR1 SGHKS and CDR2 YYEKEE (reference sequence). The chain's CDR3 is CASSSARLAGGPETQYF. CDR3 bases: TGTGCCAGCAGCTCGGCCCGACTAGCGGGGGGGCCAGAGACCCAGTACTTC.